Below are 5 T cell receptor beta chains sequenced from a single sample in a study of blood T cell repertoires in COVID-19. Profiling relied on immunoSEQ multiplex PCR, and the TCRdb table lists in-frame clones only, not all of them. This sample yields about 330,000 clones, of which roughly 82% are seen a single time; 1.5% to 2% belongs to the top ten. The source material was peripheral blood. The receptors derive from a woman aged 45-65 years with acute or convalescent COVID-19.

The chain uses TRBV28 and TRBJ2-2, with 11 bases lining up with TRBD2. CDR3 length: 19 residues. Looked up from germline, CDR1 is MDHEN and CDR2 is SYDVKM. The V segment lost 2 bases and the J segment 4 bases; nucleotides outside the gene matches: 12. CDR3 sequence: CASSLRLAGGYERTGELFF. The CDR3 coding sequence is TGTGCCAGCAGTTTAAGGCTAGCGGGAGGATATGAGCGCACCGGGGAGCTGTTTTTT.

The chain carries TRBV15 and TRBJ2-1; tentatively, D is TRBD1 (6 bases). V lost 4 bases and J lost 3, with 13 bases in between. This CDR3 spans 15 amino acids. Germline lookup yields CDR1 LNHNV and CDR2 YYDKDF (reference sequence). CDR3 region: CATSKPTGGYNEQFF. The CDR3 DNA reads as TGTGCCACCAGCAAACCGACAGGCGGCTACAATGAGCAGTTCTTC.

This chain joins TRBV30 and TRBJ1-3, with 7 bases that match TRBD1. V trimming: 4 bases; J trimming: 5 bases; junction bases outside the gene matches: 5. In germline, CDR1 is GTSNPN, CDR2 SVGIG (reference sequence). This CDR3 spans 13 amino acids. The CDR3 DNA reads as TGTGCCTGGATGAGGGGGCGCAGAAACACCATATATTTT. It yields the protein CAWMRGRRNTIYF.

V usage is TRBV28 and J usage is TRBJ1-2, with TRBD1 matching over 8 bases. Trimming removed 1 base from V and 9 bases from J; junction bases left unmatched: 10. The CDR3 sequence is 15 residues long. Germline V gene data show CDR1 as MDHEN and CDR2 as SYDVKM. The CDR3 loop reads CASSLLDRDLWSYTF. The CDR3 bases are TGTGCCAGCAGTTTATTGGACAGGGATTTATGGAGCTACACCTTC.

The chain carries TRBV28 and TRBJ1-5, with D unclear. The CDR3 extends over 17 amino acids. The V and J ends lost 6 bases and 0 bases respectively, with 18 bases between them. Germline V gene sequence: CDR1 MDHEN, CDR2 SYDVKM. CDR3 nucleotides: TGTGCCAGCAGCGTACTACGGCCCTCTTATAGCAATCAGCCCCAGCATTTT. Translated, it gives CASSVLRPSYSNQPQHF. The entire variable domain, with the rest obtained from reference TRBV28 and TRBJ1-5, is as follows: DVKVTQSSRYLVKRTGEKVFLECVQDMDHENMFWYRQDPGLGLRLIYFSYDVKMKEKGDIPEGYSVSREKKERFSLILESASTNQTSMYLCASSVLRPSYSNQPQHFGDGTRLSIL.